The 25 T cell receptor beta chains presented below share a single source sample, sequenced in a study of tumor and adjacent non-tumor tissue in lung cancer. The template was RNA from unsorted bulk tissue. Distant lung tissue was collected more than 3 cm away from the tumor edge. A modified ARM-PCR protocol with three rounds of nested PCR amplified TCRbeta. TCRdb redid the calling of the multiplex PCR reads with MiXCR, one entry per CDR3 protein. The data show 98,000 or so distinct CDR3 sequences, with about 80% seen just once and 30% held by the top ten. The specimen sequenced was distant non-tumor lung tissue. The receptor source for this set is a man aged 60 to 75 with small cell lung cancer.

As regards this clonotype: Because it lacks the conserved phenylalanine or tryptophan at the end, this CDR3 is likely a read error. The rearrangement joins TRBV29-1 to TRBJ2-5; D possibly uses TRBD1 or TRBD2 (5 bases each). The CDR3 extends over 14 amino acids. Deletions cut 6 bases from V and 4 bases from J, with 18 bases between. Germline loops: CDR1 SQVTM, CDR2 ANQGSEA. The CDR3 loop reads CSVWGPGKGETQYS. CDR3 DNA sequence: TGCAGCGTATGGGGACCCGGAAAGGGAGAGACCCAGTACTCC.

As for this clonotype: This is likely a read error, given that the CDR3 carries no conserved phenylalanine or tryptophan at its end. This chain links TRBV20-1 with TRBJ2-1, with 13 bases aligning to TRBD2. Germline CDR1 and CDR2: DFQATT and SNEGSKA (reference sequence). There are 14 residues in the CDR3. CDR3 coding DNA: TGTAGTGCTAGATCGGGACTAGCGGGAAATGAGCAGTTCTTA. It codes for CSARSGLAGNEQFL.

On this clonotype: A read error may produce the germline difference seen at one junction end. The rearrangement links TRBV6-6 to TRBJ2-3; perhaps D is TRBD1 or TRBD2 (5 bases each). The germline CDR1 and CDR2 sequences are MNHNY and SVGAGI (reference sequence). The CDR3 consists of 15 residues. CDR3 sequence: CVSLQRGSRSDTQYF. The CDR3 bases are TGTGTCAGCCTCCAACGGGGCAGTAGGTCAGATACGCAGTATTTT.

With respect to this clonotype: Since no conserved phenylalanine or tryptophan closes the CDR3, a read error is the likely cause. This chain links TRBV11-2 with TRBJ2-1, with TRBD2 matching 7 bases. Germline CDR1 is SGHAT and CDR2 is FQNNGV. The V gene end was trimmed by 2 bases and the J gene end by 1 base; junction bases not matched to a gene: 5. The CDR3 is 16 amino acids. CDR3 sequence reads: CASSLIGRCSYNEQFL. CDR3 nucleotides: TGTGCCAGCAGCTTAATCGGGAGGTGTTCCTACAATGAGCAGTTCTTA.

Remarks on this clonotype: One end of the junction fails to match germline, which may point to a read error. The gene calls are TRBV6-5 and TRBJ1-1, with TRBD1 as a possible D gene (5 bases). CDR1 and CDR2 from the germline V gene are MNHEY and SVGAGI. The CDR3 totals 14 residues. For the CDR3, the DNA is TGTGCCAACAGTTTCAAACAGGTGAACACTGAAGCTCTCTTT. Translating it yields CANSFKQVNTEALF.

Worth noting for this clonotype: Being one base from a much bigger clone, this may be a read error. The rearrangement links TRBV19 to TRBJ2-2; unclear D gene. This CDR3 is 14 amino acids long. Germline V gives CDR1 LNHDA, CDR2 SQIVND (reference sequence). CDR3 DNA: TGTGCCAGTAGTAGGCTCGCGAACGCCGGGGAGCTGTTTTTT. It codes for CASSRLANAGELFF. Filled out from reference TRBV19 and TRBJ2-2, the complete variable domain reads DGGITQSPKYLFRKEGQNVTLSCEQNLNHDAMYWYRQDPGQGLRLIYYSQIVNDFQKGDIAEGYSVSREKKESFPLTVTSAQKNPTAFYLCASSRLANAGELFFGEGSRLTVL.

The chain has TRBV11-2 and TRBJ2-1; 10 nucleotides line up with TRBD2. The CDR3 covers 19 residues. Germline V gene lookup returns CDR1 SGHAT and CDR2 FQNNGV. Germline trimming cut 1 base from V and 5 bases from J; bases unmatched to any gene: 14. CDR3: CASSLGVAGGYYYNNEQFF. CDR3 nucleotides: TGTGCCAGCAGCTTAGGAGTAGCGGGAGGCTACTACTACAACAATGAGCAGTTCTTC.

By share, this clonotype counts as medium-sized (0.01 to 0.1%). This sequence joins TRBV15 and TRBJ2-5; 10 bases are a match to TRBD2. J gave up 4 bases and V 5 bases, and 1 base lay outside the gene matches. The CDR3 is 13 amino acids. Germline CDR1 reads LNHNV; CDR2 reads YYDKDF (reference sequence). The CDR3 coding sequence is TGTGCCACCAGCGTAGCGGGAGGAGAGACCCAGTACTTC. As protein: CATSVAGGETQYF.

The gene calls are TRBV25-1 and TRBJ1-1, with D perhaps matching TRBD1 (5 bases). The CDR3 length is 19 residues. V dropped 6 bases and J dropped 3 bases, with 29 bases sitting between them. Germline lookup yields CDR1 MGHDK and CDR2 SYGVNS. CDR3 nucleotides: TGTGCCAGCAGAAGAAGGGGAGATTGGGGACCGCAGTTGGACACTGAAGCTTTCTTT. This codes for CASRRRGDWGPQLDTEAFF.

This chain uses TRBV5-1 with TRBJ2-7; D call uncertain. The CDR3 loop spans 13 amino acids. Germline V lookup: CDR1 SGHRS, CDR2 YFSETQ. For the CDR3, the DNA is TGCACCAGCAGATTGCTCCCATTCTACGAGCAGTACGTC. Translating gives CTSRLLPFYEQYV.

This chain uses TRBV4-2 with TRBJ1-1; no clear D. Between the trimmed V and J ends, which lost 0 bases and 6 bases, there was a span of 11 bases. This CDR3 has 14 amino acids. The germline gives CDR1 LGHNA, CDR2 YNFKEQ. CDR3 sequence (DNA): TGTGCCAGCAGCCAAGATTGGCGTTGGGCTGAAGCTTTCTTT. Its protein product is CASSQDWRWAEAFF.

Remarks on this clonotype: One end of the junction varies from germline; a read error may be responsible. J is TRBJ2-3 and V is TRBV11-2, with 9 nucleotides matching TRBD2. Germline lookup yields CDR1 SGHAT and CDR2 FQNNGV. The CDR3 spans 15 residues. The CDR3 here is CASSSLGTSTDTQYF. CDR3 bases: TGTGCCAGCAGCTCCTTAGGGACTAGCACAGACACGCAGTATTTT.

As concerns this clonotype: The CDR3 carries no conserved terminal phenylalanine or tryptophan, so it likely arises from a read error. Because the CDR3's place on the DNA is in doubt, the DNA is left out and the CDR3 is given as listed by TCRdb. J is TRBJ2-1 and V is TRBV29-1; the D call in the table, TRBD1, was not verified against the DNA. Germline CDR1 is SQVTM and CDR2 is ANQGSEA. The CDR3 length is 14 residues, termini included. This CDR3 is CSVEPRDAPGEQSI.

This chain uses TRBV30 with TRBJ2-7; maybe TRBD1 (5 bases). This CDR3 comprises 13 residues. CDR1 is GTSNPN and CDR2 is SVGIG in the germline V gene (reference sequence). The CDR3 coding sequence is TGTGACGGAGAAGGGGTGACAAAAAACGAGCAGTACTTC. Encoded protein: CDGEGVTKNEQYF.

As concerns this clonotype: An end of the junction does not agree with germline; a read error may underlie this. CDR3 region: CAWTKSQGPTGDGYIF. The CDR3 DNA follows: TGTGCCTGGACGAAATCACAGGGCCCGACCGGGGATGGCTACATCTTC. The chain combines TRBV30 with TRBJ1-2, with D possibly being TRBD1 (6 bases). The CDR3 loop spans 16 amino acids. CDR1 is GTSNPN and CDR2 is SVGIG in the germline V gene (reference sequence).

The chain carries TRBV30 and TRBJ1-2; 8 bases agree with TRBD1. From germline, CDR1 is GTSNPN and CDR2 SVGIG (reference sequence). The CDR3 spans 13 residues. V was pared by 0 bases and J by 6 bases, with 3 bases of the junction left unmatched. Written as DNA, the CDR3 is TGTGCCTGGAGTGTTCAGGGGGCGGATGGCTACACCTTC. Amino acids: CAWSVQGADGYTF. The variable domain in full, completed from reference TRBV30 and TRBJ1-2, reads SQTIHQWPATLVQPVGSPLSLECTVEGTSNPNLYWYRQAAGRGLQLLFYSVGIGQISSEVPQNLSASRPQDRQFILSSKKLLLSDSGFYLCAWSVQGADGYTFGSGTRLTVV.

Ten or more counts support this clonotype. The chain recombines TRBV5-1 with TRBJ2-1, with TRBD1 matching 8 bases. The CDR3 is made up of 16 amino acids. Germline CDR1 is SGHRS and CDR2 is YFSETQ. Trimming took 4 bases from V and 5 from J; bases not matched to a gene: 11. The CDR3: CASSELPGQVNNEQFF. In DNA form, the CDR3 reads TGCGCCAGCAGCGAACTACCGGGACAGGTGAACAATGAGCAGTTCTTC.

About this clonotype itself: The conserved closing phenylalanine or tryptophan is absent in this CDR3, likely reflecting a read error. The chain employs TRBV5-1 and TRBJ1-1; D unclear. Between the trimmed V and J ends, which lost 1 base and 1 base, there was a span of 5 bases. This CDR3 contains 13 residues. CDR1 and CDR2 from the germline V gene are SGHRS and YFSETQ. The CDR3: CASSLLENTEAFS. In nucleotides, the CDR3 is TGCGCCAGCAGCTTGCTAGAGAACACTGAAGCTTTCTCT.

There are a few counts of this clonotype. Its ends do not fully match the called genes, so a read error is possible. The chain recombines TRBV29-1 with TRBJ2-2; TRBD2 is a possible D gene (5 bases). The germline V gene has CDR1 SQVTM and CDR2 ANQGSEA. The CDR3 length is 14 residues. The CDR3 is CSVERVPETGELLF. The CDR3 DNA follows: TGCAGCGTTGAGAGGGTGCCGGAAACCGGGGAGTTGTTATTT.

A remark on this clonotype: At one end, the junction sequence differs from germline, possibly due to a read error. The rearrangement uses TRBV11-2 and TRBJ2-1, with unresolved D. The CDR3 is 17 amino acids. CDR1 SGHAT and CDR2 FQNNGV come from the germline V gene. CDR3 in DNA: TGTGCCGGCAGCTTAGTGACGGCCCAGAGCTCCTACAATGAGCAGATCTTC. It codes for CAGSLVTAQSSYNEQIF.

Regarding this clonotype: The final CDR3 position lacks the conserved phenylalanine or tryptophan, pointing to a likely read error. The V and J genes are TRBV6-5 and TRBJ2-3; D is perhaps TRBD2 (5 bases). The CDR3 has 14 amino acids. Germline-derived CDR1 and CDR2 are MNHEY and SVGAGI. Trimming pared 5 bases from V and 4 bases from J, leaving 13 bases between. The CDR3 is CASSHLDGADTQYL. The CDR3 coding sequence is TGTGCCAGCAGTCACCTAGACGGGGCAGATACGCAGTATTTA.

This clonotype was seen at least ten times. This sequence joins TRBV5-5 and TRBJ2-1; TRBD2 agrees at 16 bases. This CDR3 has 16 amino acids. Looked up from germline, CDR1 is SGHKS and CDR2 is YYEKEE (reference sequence). With V trimmed by 4 bases and J by 8 bases, 6 bases remained unmatched. CDR3 sequence (DNA): TGTGCCAGCAGCCAGGGACTAGCGGGAGGGTACTATGAGCAGTTCTTC. Its translation is CASSQGLAGGYYEQFF.

Many counts were recorded for this clonotype. This sequence joins TRBV28 and TRBJ2-5; 8 nucleotides align to TRBD2. After removal of 5 bases from V and 9 bases from J, the junction contained 17 bases not matched to a gene. Germline CDR1 and CDR2: MDHEN and SYDVKM. The CDR3 totals 16 residues. This CDR3 is CASSITTSAPDGAQYF. CDR3 in DNA: TGTGCCAGCAGTATCACGACTAGCGCCCCGGACGGGGCCCAGTACTTC.

This clonotype was observed once. This chain uses TRBV11-3 with TRBJ2-2; 7 nucleotides line up with TRBD2. The CDR3 spans 19 residues. The germline V gene encodes CDR1 SGHNT and CDR2 YENEEA. V trimming: 6 bases; J trimming: 15 bases; junction bases outside the gene matches: 31. As DNA, the CDR3 is TGTGCCAGCAGTCGCGATGACACGGGACCAGCGGGTCGCATCGGGGGGTTGTTTTTT. Translation: CASSRDDTGPAGRIGGLFF.

The chain recombines TRBV6-1 with TRBJ2-1, with D unresolved. Germline assignment: CDR1 MNHNS and CDR2 SASEGT. This CDR3 spans 15 amino acids. The V end lost 6 bases, the J end lost 0 bases, and 12 bases lay between the germline ends. CDR3 nucleotides: TGTGCCAGCAGACTCAGCGATAGCTCCTACAATGAGCAGTTCTTC. It encodes CASRLSDSSYNEQFF.